The 20 T cell receptor beta chains in this list originate from one sample, sequenced in a study of T cell repertoires in cytomegalovirus infection (dated by TCRdb to about 2019). Sequencing was performed on an Illumina HiSeq 1500. The raw public data were reprocessed by TCRdb itself: fastp quality trimming at Q25, MiXCR clonotype calling, in-frame beta chains only. Each record represents a unique CDR3 protein, reported with the most common genes and DNA among its rows. This sample has more than 150,000 distinct CDR3 sequences in its table, and roughly 28% of those were observed once. The leading ten clones occupy approximately 31% of the sample. Sequencing was carried out using PBMCs. The receptors shown here come from a human donor in good health (CMV status not recorded). Some clones in this sample may be carry-over from other donors' samples.

This clonotype was counted ten times or more. The chain couples TRBV2 to TRBJ2-3; TRBD2 agrees at 10 bases. With V trimmed by 9 bases and J by 1 base, 1 base remained unmatched. Germline V gene lookup returns CDR1 SNHLY and CDR2 FYNNEI. CDR3 size: 13 residues. CDR3 sequence reads: CASGLAGTDTQYF. CDR3 nucleotides: TGTGCCAGTGGACTAGCGGGCACAGATACGCAGTATTTT.

The chain has TRBV2 and TRBJ1-6; D is unclear. Between the trimmed V and J ends, which lost 1 base and 0 bases, there was a span of 7 bases. Germline V gene data show CDR1 as SNHLY and CDR2 as FYNNEI. The CDR3 consists of 16 residues. CDR3 sequence: CASSEERSSYNSPLHF. CDR3 DNA sequence: TGTGCCAGCAGTGAAGAAAGGAGCTCCTATAATTCACCCCTCCACTTT.

This clonotype was counted many times. The genes are TRBV7-3 and TRBJ1-5; TRBD1 aligns across 12 bases. The CDR3 runs to 19 residues. V shed 0 bases, J shed 4 bases, and the junction held 10 bases outside the gene matches. Germline V lookup: CDR1 SGHTA, CDR2 FQGTGA. CDR3 in amino acids: CASSLTGCLGQGANQPQHF. The CDR3 DNA is TGTGCCAGCAGCTTAACGGGGTGTTTGGGACAGGGGGCAAATCAGCCCCAGCATTTT.

As for this clonotype: The junction departs from germline at one end; a sequencing error may be responsible. The chain recombines TRBV7-2 with TRBJ2-1; possibly TRBD2 for D (5 bases). There are 15 residues in the CDR3. Germline lookup yields CDR1 SGHTA and CDR2 FQGNSA. The CDR3 loop is CASSLASSGKDEQLF. The CDR3 region has the DNA TGTGCCAGCAGCTTAGCAAGCTCGGGGAAGGATGAGCAGTTGTTC. The whole variable domain, filled in from reference TRBV7-2 and TRBJ2-1, reads GAGVSQSPSNKVTEKGKDVELRCDPISGHTALYWYRQSLGQGLEFLIYFQGNSAPDKSGLPSDRFSAERTGGSVSTLTIQRTQQEDSAVYLCASSLASSGKDEQLFGPGTRLTVL.

This clonotype was counted a few times. CDR3 region: CASSTRTAMNTEAFF. Written as DNA, the CDR3 is TGTGCCAGCAGCACGAGGACAGCCATGAACACTGAAGCTTTCTTT. The chain uses TRBV7-8 and TRBJ1-1, with D possibly TRBD1 on 6 matching bases. The CDR3 is 15 amino acids. Germline loops: CDR1 SGHVS, CDR2 FQNEAQ. V was pared by 5 bases and J by 0 bases, with 13 bases between. The full variable domain, in which reference TRBV7-8 and TRBJ1-1 provide the parts outside the CDR3, is GAGVSQSPRYKVAKRGQDVALRCDPISGHVSLFWYQQALGQGPEFLTYFQNEAQLDKSGLPSDRFFAERPEGSVSTLKIQRTQQEDSAVYLCASSTRTAMNTEAFFGQGTRLTVV.

This clonotype was seen ten or more times. The V call is TRBV7-2, the J call TRBJ1-4; D is perhaps TRBD1 (6 bases). CDR3 length equals 14 residues. The V end was cut by 5 bases, the J end by 3 bases, with 10 bases between. CDR1 is SGHTA and CDR2 is FQGNSA in the germline V gene. The CDR3 nucleotides read TGTGCCAGCAGCCTGGACAGCTCTAATGAAAAACTGTTTTTT. Protein sequence: CASSLDSSNEKLFF. Drawing the rest from reference TRBV7-2 and TRBJ1-4, the complete variable domain is GAGVSQSPSNKVTEKGKDVELRCDPISGHTALYWYRQSLGQGLEFLIYFQGNSAPDKSGLPSDRFSAERTGGSVSTLTIQRTQQEDSAVYLCASSLDSSNEKLFFGSGTQLSVL.

As regards this clonotype: One junction end does not reproduce the germline sequence, and a read error may be involved. In DNA form, the CDR3 reads TGTGCCTGGAGTGTTTTTCCGGCAAGTATGAACACTGAAGCTTGCTTT. The encoded protein is CAWSVFPASMNTEACF. The chain uses TRBV30 and TRBJ1-1; D is ambiguous. Per the germline V gene, CDR1 is GTSNPN and CDR2 is SVGIG (reference sequence). This CDR3 contains 16 residues.

The V and J genes are TRBV6-2 or TRBV6-3 and TRBJ2-5; 7 nucleotides match TRBD1. This CDR3 contains 14 residues. Trimming cost V 6 bases and J 1 base; bases outside gene matches: 5. Germline V lookup: CDR1 MNHEY, CDR2 SVGEGT. CDR3 DNA sequence: TGTGCCAGCAGACCCCCAGGGGGCCAAGAGACCCAGTACTTC. It specifies CASRPPGGQETQYF.

This chain links TRBV7-2 with TRBJ2-7; D may be TRBD1 (5 bases). Trimming cost V 7 bases and J 3 bases, with 16 bases left between them. Per germline, CDR1 SGHTA and CDR2 FQGNSA. The CDR3 sequence is 14 residues long. This CDR3 reads CASKYGAANYEQYF. The DNA for the CDR3 is TGTGCCAGCAAATATGGGGCAGCAAACTACGAGCAGTACTTC.

In its sample, this clonotype was seen a few times. This chain uses TRBV28 with TRBJ1-5, with D perhaps matching TRBD1 (6 bases). This CDR3 is built from 14 residues. Looked up from germline, CDR1 is MDHEN and CDR2 is SYDVKM. Trimming removed 7 bases at V and 7 bases at J, with 17 bases between. The chain's CDR3 is CASINGGGRQPQHF. CDR3 nucleotide sequence: TGTGCCAGCATTAACGGGGGGGGCAGGCAGCCCCAGCATTTT.

To note about this clonotype: The junction does not match germline at one end; this may be a read error. V and J are TRBV7-7 and TRBJ2-3, with D perhaps TRBD1 (6 bases). Germline values: CDR1 SSHAT, CDR2 FNYEAQ (reference sequence). CDR3 length equals 14 residues. CDR3 nucleotide sequence: TGTGCTAGCAGCTCAGGGGTCGGCACAGATACGCAGTATTTT. This gives the protein CASSSGVGTDTQYF.

This clonotype was counted once. This chain connects TRBV9 to TRBJ2-1; 10 bases line up with TRBD2. The germline CDR1 and CDR2 sequences are SGDLS and YYNGEE. J gave up 2 bases and V 4 bases, and 6 bases lay outside the gene matches. The CDR3 consists of 16 residues. The CDR3 DNA reads TGTGCCAGCAGCCCCCGGACTAGCGGAGCCTACAATGAGCAGTTCTTC. Translating gives CASSPRTSGAYNEQFF.

The J gene is TRBJ2-4, the V gene TRBV2; no clear D. CDR1 and CDR2 (germline): SNHLY, FYNNEI. V was shortened by 3 bases and J by 8 bases, with 11 bases between the two germline ends. CDR3 length equals 13 residues. CDR3 region: CASSDNLSDIQYF. The CDR3 DNA is TGTGCCAGCAGTGATAACTTATCGGACATTCAGTACTTC.

Only a few counts were recorded for this clonotype. This chain connects TRBV6-1 to TRBJ2-5; 13 nucleotides match TRBD2. CDR3 length: 15 residues. CDR1 is MNHNS, CDR2 SASEGT, per germline. V gave up 6 bases and J gave up 3 bases; unmatched junction bases: 4. The CDR3 nucleotides read TGTGCCAGCAGCCCCACTAGCGGGGGGGAAGAGACCCAGTACTTC. Protein: CASSPTSGGEETQYF.

The sample holds a few counts of this clonotype. The rearrangement links TRBV20-1 to TRBJ2-1, with 9 bases fitting TRBD2. With 5 bases clipped from V and 3 bases from J, the junction kept 8 bases outside the gene matches. The CDR3 covers 15 residues. Looked up from germline, CDR1 is DFQATT and CDR2 is SNEGSKA (reference sequence). CDR3: CSALQRGAYYNEQFF. Written as DNA, the CDR3 is TGCAGTGCTTTACAGCGGGGGGCTTACTACAATGAGCAGTTCTTC.

This clonotype was seen only a few times. The CDR3 protein is CASSQQGGGTEAFF. The CDR3 DNA reads as TGTGCCAGCAGTCAGCAGGGGGGGGGCACTGAAGCTTTCTTT. The V call is TRBV11-2, the J call TRBJ1-1, with 7 bases fitting TRBD1. V was pared by 6 bases and J by 4 bases, with 8 bases of the junction left unmatched. In germline, CDR1 is SGHAT, CDR2 FQNNGV. The CDR3 extends over 14 amino acids.

In this sample, this clonotype turned up many times. The J gene is TRBJ2-6, the V gene TRBV7-2; 14 nucleotides align to TRBD2. This CDR3 has 21 residues. V was pared by 0 bases and J by 2 bases, with 9 bases of the junction left unmatched. Germline V lookup: CDR1 SGHTA, CDR2 FQGNSA. The CDR3 sequence: CASSLASGGTSGGPGANVLTF. CDR3 bases: TGTGCCAGCAGCTTAGCGTCTGGAGGGACTAGCGGGGGTCCTGGGGCCAACGTCCTGACTTTC.

This clonotype was observed a handful of times. V gene TRBV19 combines with J gene TRBJ1-2, with D unresolved. Germline-derived CDR1 and CDR2 are LNHDA and SQIVND (reference sequence). Trimming left V 3 bases short and J 3 bases short, with 8 bases between. The CDR3 covers 13 residues. The CDR3 here is CASSIRTYYGYTF. CDR3 coding DNA: TGTGCCAGTAGTATTCGGACCTACTATGGCTACACCTTC. Combining the CDR3 with reference TRBV19 and TRBJ1-2 gives the whole variable domain DGGITQSPKYLFRKEGQNVTLSCEQNLNHDAMYWYRQDPGQGLRLIYYSQIVNDFQKGDIAEGYSVSREKKESFPLTVTSAQKNPTAFYLCASSIRTYYGYTFGSGTRLTVV.

The chain joins TRBV7-2 to TRBJ2-7; possibly TRBD1 or TRBD2 for D (6 bases each). The CDR3 consists of 14 residues. CDR1 is SGHTA, CDR2 FQGNSA, per germline. V lost 4 bases to trimming and J lost 2 bases, with 12 bases between them. In nucleotides, the CDR3 is TGTGCCAGCAGCTGGGGGGCCCTCGCCTACGAGCAGTACTTC. Translating it yields CASSWGALAYEQYF.

This clonotype was found many times. The rearrangement links TRBV7-2 to TRBJ1-1, with D unresolved. V dropped 6 bases and J dropped 11 bases, with 16 bases sitting between them. Per the germline V gene, CDR1 is SGHTA and CDR2 is FQGNSA. The CDR3 is made up of 12 amino acids. CDR3: CASSRYSDGAFF. In nucleotides, the CDR3 is TGTGCCAGCAGTCGCTACAGCGATGGGGCTTTCTTT.